One and the same sample provided the 3 T cell receptor beta chains below, sequenced in a study of blood T cell repertoires in COVID-19 (dated by TCRdb to the early 2020s). To prepare the library, the immunoSEQ multiplex PCR assay was applied. The table was pulled from immuneACCESS by TCRdb, which kept in-frame rearrangements only. Such tables lose some clones; where checked, under half of the loss comes from unresolved V genes, and the rest has no known cause. This sample gives hundreds of thousands of clones in total; 70% to 85% of them show up just once. The ten largest make up nearly 9% of the sample. The sequencing input was peripheral blood. All receptors derive from an older man with acute or convalescent COVID-19.

The chain links TRBV10-3 to TRBJ1-1, with 8 bases aligning to TRBD1. The germline gives CDR1 ENHRY, CDR2 SYGVKD. J gave up 2 bases and V 4 bases, and 3 bases lay outside the gene matches. The CDR3 consists of 14 residues. The DNA for the CDR3 is TGTGCCATCAGTGCGGACAGGGCTAACACTGAAGCTTTCTTT. Translating gives CAISADRANTEAFF.

This sequence joins TRBV2 and TRBJ1-1; perhaps TRBD1 as D (5 bases). Trimming left V 6 bases short and J 5 bases short, with 10 bases between. The CDR3 runs 12 residues. Germline assignment: CDR1 SNHLY and CDR2 FYNNEI. The CDR3 loop is CASRREGTEAFF. For the CDR3, the DNA is TGTGCCAGCAGGCGGGAGGGGACTGAAGCTTTCTTT.

The CDR3 here is CASCLAGRPYEQYF. The CDR3 region has the DNA TGTGCCAGCTGTCTAGCGGGGCGTCCCTACGAGCAGTACTTC. The gene calls are TRBV3-1 (or the pseudogene TRBV3-2) and TRBJ2-7, with 9 nucleotides matching TRBD2. The germline V gene has CDR1 LGHDT and CDR2 YNNKEL (reference sequence). This CDR3 is 14 amino acids long. V lost 8 bases to trimming and J lost 2 bases; unmatched junction nucleotides: 7.